Listed below are T cell receptor beta chains from one sample, sequenced in a study of T cell responses to AZD1222 COVID-19 vaccine. Assay used: immunoSEQ multiplex PCR; TCRdb lists only in-frame clones, some missing. The data show 150,000 to 200,000 clones, with approximately 92% seen just once and around 2.3% held by the top ten. The sample here was peripheral blood, taken on day 0 of AZD1222 vaccination. Receptor source: an adult in good health. The CDR3 runs from the conserved cysteine through the conserved F or W.

CDR3 protein	V gene
CASSEFPDNEQFF	TRBV2
CASSPRGNQPQHF	TRBV5-8
CARSLSSRERPQHF	TRBV5-3
CASRGDIRAPLHF	TRBV2
CSVRGQGGTGELFF	TRBV29-1
CAWSLPHYGYTF	TRBV30
CASRGLGVPGQGLYGYTF	TRBV27
CASSPRDSAYGYTF	TRBV27
CSVVGLQPNTEAFF	TRBV29-1
CASSLNSGELFF	TRBV12-3/TRBV12-4
CASSPGTGGTNEKLFF	TRBV28
CASSYVGGQQPQHF	TRBV6-2/TRBV6-3
CASRRSYEQYF	TRBV2
CASKAQGPYNEQFF	TRBV5-1
CASSAVGGLPYEQYF	TRBV9
CASSYQGNGNTEAFF	TRBV6-5
CASSLSREGLPSSQHF	TRBV7-2
CASSRSTDTQYF	TRBV7-9
CASSLSGSTDTQYF	TRBV27
CASSQGQLPVSTQYF	TRBV3-1/TRBV3-2
CASSPGGTGPNSYNSPLHF	TRBV5-5
CASSGSQQPQHF	TRBV28
CASSLKGDTEAFF	TRBV19
CASSQDSGAGGTKNIQYF	TRBV4-1
CASSLDGVSGNTIYF	TRBV7-2
CASSQDGLAGGSYEQYF	TRBV4-1
CSVEGARGSPYEQYF	TRBV29-1
CASSARASDTDTQYF	TRBV7-3
CASSQYLLGEQFF	TRBV4-1
CASSETPGMDGYTF	TRBV2
CASSWNRGLQETQYF	TRBV5-4
CASSLTGSFNQPQHF	TRBV5-5
CASSESGEANEKLFF	TRBV25-1
CASSPYGATEAFF	TRBV7-6
CASSLSPSSGGATDTQYF	TRBV18
CASSQNPDQPQHF	TRBV3-1/TRBV3-2
CASSQGGIGAETQYF	TRBV3-1/TRBV3-2
CAISEDRGANEQYF	TRBV10-3
CASSSQTSGRPNEQFF	TRBV5-4
CSAMTGRNYGYTF	TRBV29-1
CASRGEWGTEAFF	TRBV6-5
CASSFRDQETQYF	TRBV6-2/TRBV6-3
CASSLSRVPTDTQYF	TRBV7-2
CASREGNTGRTGYTF	TRBV19
CASSPRGPNYGYTF	TRBV3-1/TRBV3-2
CASSQDWGVGEQYF	TRBV14
CASSLSGDGNEQFF	TRBV2
CASSSRTSGNYNEQFF	TRBV19
CASSPPTLNTEAFF	TRBV18
CASGHHLSGETQYF	TRBV5-8
CAISEWASGNTIYF	TRBV10-3
CASSPRDYPYEQYF	TRBV11-2
CASSLEPGQGYYEQYF	TRBV7-9